This TCR beta chain was profiled in a study of PD-L1 blockade in urothelial cancer (dated by TCRdb to between 2016 and 2019). About the study as a whole: Therapy was started at some point between 2013 and 2015 for all patients, and atezolizumab 1,200 mg was administered intravenously every 3 weeks. Pretreatment blood TCR-seq was available for twenty-nine patients, at least one posttreatment blood collection was obtained for around 25 patients, and tumor TCR-seq was available for around 25 patients. Pretreatment tumor samples, along with matched peripheral blood serially collected before and after atezolizumab treatment, were subjected to TCR sequencing. Blood samples were analyzed 3 weeks after the start of treatment (second dose) and 6 weeks after the start of treatment. Nine patients achieved durable clinical benefit and roughly 20 did not. The study was an exploratory multi-omic analysis of somatic, immune and clinical correlates of response to PD-L1 blockade with atezolizumab in urothelial cancer. An ECOG performance status of 0 or 1 was recorded for the patients, and 0 to 3 prior chemotherapy regimens had been received by the patients. Blood samples gave median yields of about 140,000 T cells and 80,000 or so unique TCRs, along with a median clonality of roughly 0.08. Progression-free survival longer than 6 months counted as durable clinical benefit, and TCR features were additionally tested against both progression-free and overall survival. Twenty-five of 29 patients were males with bladder-origin urothelial cancer, and about 60% of the roughly 29 reported a prior smoking history. Whole exome sequencing and RNA sequencing of pretreatment tumors were performed alongside TCR sequencing in the same patients.

Synthetic TCR analog templates were spiked into each PCR so that absolute template abundance could be estimated from read counts. TCRbeta CDR3 regions were amplified from genomic DNA with bias-controlled V and J gene primers using the immunoSEQ assay. Sequencing of rearranged TCRbeta segments was performed at approximately 20X coverage. Per the source publication's procedure: Sequencing errors were corrected by clustering and CDR3s were annotated against IMGT to assign V, D and J genes. Out-of-frame and stop-codon sequences were excluded, and only productive TCRbeta rearrangements were used in downstream analyses. Clonality was calculated as one minus the Shannon entropy normalized by the log of the number of unique productive sequences. Fisher's exact test with Benjamini-Hochberg correction, at a threshold of adjusted p below 0.01, was used to find clones that differed between time points or between blood and tumor. The table comes from immuneACCESS by way of TCRdb, which keeps in-frame sequences with V and J called. Part of the clones is missing from these tables; in studies checked, under half for an unresolved V gene and the rest for unknown reasons. Clone size and the V and J calls come from that table; the DNA yielded D and trimming. This sample gives around 100,000 clones in total; about 90% of them show up just once. 0.7% to 0.95% of the sample is taken by the ten largest.

Results and caveats for the whole study, not just this receptor: Improved progression-free and overall survival was associated with having pretreatment peripheral blood TCR clonality below the median. Because of the small sample size (n ≈ 28) and the many exploratory analyses performed, the results are intended to be regarded as hypothesis-generating. At 3 weeks after the start of treatment, tumor-associated TCR clones in peripheral blood had expanded more in patients with durable benefit (n ≈ 22, p = 0.022).

About this clone: The specificity of this receptor is unknown. No base quality information exists; no much larger clone differs at one position.

A total of roughly 31 patients with locally advanced or metastatic urothelial carcinoma, treated at Memorial Sloan Kettering on a trial protocol, made up the cohort. Peripheral blood mononuclear cells were collected from each patient pretreatment and during treatment, giving between 1 and 8 total time points per patient. The Qiagen DNeasy Blood extraction kit was used to purify genomic DNA from total PBMCs and tumor samples. PBMCs were collected pretreatment and during treatment, and were isolated and stored as previously described. CDR1 SGHTA and CDR2 FQGTGA were looked up in the germline V gene. From cysteine to phenylalanine, the CDR3 is 16 amino acids long. CDR3 DNA is the only sequence kept; it has 48 bases, read in frame from the first base. Germline trimming amounts to 1 base on V and 6 bases on J, with 9 as the count of junction bases outside the gene matches.

The sample consisted of PBMCs, taken around atezolizumab (anti-PD-L1) treatment. The chain uses TRBV7-3 and TRBJ2-3, with 8 middle bases fitting TRBD2. This TCR came from an elderly woman with urothelial cancer. The CDR3: CASSLSGRRGGDTQYF. In nucleotides, the sequence is TGTGCCAGCAGCTTAAGCGGGAGGCGGGGTGGGGATACGCAGTATTTT. The full variable domain, with segments outside the CDR3 supplied by the reference TRBV7-3 and TRBJ2-3 proteins, appears as GAGVSQTPSNKVTEKGKYVELRCDPISGHTALYWYRQSLGQGPEFLIYFQGTGAADDSGLPNDRFFAVRPEGSVSTLKIQRTERGDSAVYLCASSLSGRRGGDTQYFGPGTRLTVL.